This T cell receptor beta chain was documented in a study of blood T cell repertoires in COVID-19. For the study at large: COVID-19 samples from acute and convalescent phases originated in the United States, Italy and Spain. PBMCs, B-cell-depleted T cells, or T cells provided the cDNA or gDNA that made up the material.

Original processing notes: Reference gene primer amplification yielded estimated nucleated cell counts. This table comes from immunoSEQ multiplex PCR, and its TCRdb copy is limited to in-frame clones, with some not included. From that table come the V and J calls and clone size; the DNA was used to work out D and trimming. The sample has nearly 350,000 clones; about 90% are singletons. The germline CDR1 and CDR2 sequences are SQVTM and ANQGSEA. The CDR3 is made up of 14 amino acids. Trimming shortened V by 5 bases and J by 5 bases, and 15 bases separated the two germline ends. The sequence was obtained from a woman between 18 and 29 years old who had recovered from COVID-19. The sample was peripheral blood. The V call is TRBV29-1, the J call TRBJ2-2; perhaps TRBD1 as D (7 bases). DNA of the CDR3: TGCAGCGTTTTCGGGCAGGGGGGAACCGGGGAGCTGTTTTTT. Protein: CSVFGQGGTGELFF.